This T cell receptor (beta chain) was sequenced for a study of T cell repertoires in cytomegalovirus infection (dated by TCRdb to between 2018 and 2021). About the full investigation: Donor HLA type was relevant to the analysis, because carriage of CMV infection together with the matching HLA type was indicated by public TCR beta signatures.

Data came from an Illumina HiSeq 1500. TCRdb passed the public sequencing reads through fastp at Q25 and MiXCR, retaining productive beta sequences. One record per CDR3 amino acid sequence lists the most common genes and DNA. The sample table records 200,000 to 300,000 distinct CDR3 sequences; approximately 9% of these occur just once. The ten largest clones add up to roughly 16% of the sample. This clonotype was seen at least ten times. Its antigen is not yet known. Base-call qualities are not available, and no considerably larger clone is one nucleotide away. Study-wide findings and limitations: Carriers of CMV infection plus the relevant HLA type were discriminated by the cumulative frequency of public TCR beta family members in the study cohort and in an independent roughly 400-donor cohort. The ex vivo response was dominated by HLA-C-restricted CMV-specific TCR beta clonotypes, which also provided the single most frequent clonotype in two of eight donors.

V is pruned by 4 bases and J by 8 bases, leaving 11 bases of the junction without a gene match. According to the germline V gene, CDR1 reads SGHTA and CDR2 reads FQGNSA. The CDR3 holds 16 amino acids from the cysteine to the phenylalanine. The sequence is cut down to CDR3 DNA, 48 bases in frame from base 1. This chain is built from TRBV7-2 and TRBJ2-1, and TRBD1 aligns with 10 junction nucleotides. This clonotype originated in a human donor in good health (CMV status not recorded). Some clones in this sample may be carry-over from other donors' samples. Sequencing was done on a sample of PBMCs. The CDR3 loop reads CASSYTPGQGNHEQFF. The DNA is TGTGCCAGCAGCTACACCCCGGGACAGGGGAACCATGAGCAGTTCTTC. The full variable domain, with segments outside the CDR3 supplied by the reference TRBV7-2 and TRBJ2-1 proteins, appears as GAGVSQSPSNKVTEKGKDVELRCDPISGHTALYWYRQSLGQGLEFLIYFQGNSAPDKSGLPSDRFSAERTGGSVSTLTIQRTQQEDSAVYLCASSYTPGQGNHEQFFGPGTRLTVL.